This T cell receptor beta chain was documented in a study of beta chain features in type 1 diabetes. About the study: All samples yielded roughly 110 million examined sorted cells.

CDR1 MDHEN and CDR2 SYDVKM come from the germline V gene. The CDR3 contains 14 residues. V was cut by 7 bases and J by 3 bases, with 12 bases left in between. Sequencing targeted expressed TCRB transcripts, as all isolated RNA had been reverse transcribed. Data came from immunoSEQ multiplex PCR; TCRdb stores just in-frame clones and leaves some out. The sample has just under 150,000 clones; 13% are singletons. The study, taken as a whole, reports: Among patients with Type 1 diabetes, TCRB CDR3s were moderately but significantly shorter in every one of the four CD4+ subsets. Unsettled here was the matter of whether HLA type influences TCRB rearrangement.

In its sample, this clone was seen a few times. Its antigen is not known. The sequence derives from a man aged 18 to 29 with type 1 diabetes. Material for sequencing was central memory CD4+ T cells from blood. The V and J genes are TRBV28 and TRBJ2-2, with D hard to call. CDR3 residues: CASNKGVDTGELFF. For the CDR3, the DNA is TGTGCCAGCAATAAGGGCGTGGACACCGGGGAGCTGTTTTTT.